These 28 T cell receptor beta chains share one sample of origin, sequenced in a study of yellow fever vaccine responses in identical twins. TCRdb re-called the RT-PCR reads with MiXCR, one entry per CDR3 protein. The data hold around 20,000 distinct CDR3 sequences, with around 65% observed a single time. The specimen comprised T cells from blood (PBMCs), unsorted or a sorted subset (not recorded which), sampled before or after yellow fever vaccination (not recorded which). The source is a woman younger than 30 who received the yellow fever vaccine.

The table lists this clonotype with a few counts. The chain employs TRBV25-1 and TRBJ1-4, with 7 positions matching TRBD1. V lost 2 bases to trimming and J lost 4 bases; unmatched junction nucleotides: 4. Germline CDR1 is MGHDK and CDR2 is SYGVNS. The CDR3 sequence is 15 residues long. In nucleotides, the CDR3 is TGTGCCAGCAGTGAAACAGGGGCCAGTAATGAAAAACTGTTTTTT. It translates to CASSETGASNEKLFF.

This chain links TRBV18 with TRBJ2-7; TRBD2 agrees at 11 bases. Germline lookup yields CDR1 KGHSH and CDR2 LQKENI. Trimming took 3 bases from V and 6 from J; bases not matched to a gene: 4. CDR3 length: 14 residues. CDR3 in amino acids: CASSPPGLAVEQYF. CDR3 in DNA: TGTGCCAGCTCACCCCCGGGACTAGCGGTCGAGCAGTACTTC.

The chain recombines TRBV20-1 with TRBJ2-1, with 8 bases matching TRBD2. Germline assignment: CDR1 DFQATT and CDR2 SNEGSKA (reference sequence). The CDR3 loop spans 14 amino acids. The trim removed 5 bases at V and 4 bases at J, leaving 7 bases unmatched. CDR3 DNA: TGCAGTGCTGGGGGCACTAGCGGTTACAATGAGCAGTTCTTC. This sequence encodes CSAGGTSGYNEQFF.

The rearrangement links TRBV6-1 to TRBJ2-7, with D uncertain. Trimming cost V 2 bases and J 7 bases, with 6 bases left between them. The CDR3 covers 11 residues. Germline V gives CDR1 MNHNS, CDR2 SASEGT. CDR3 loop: CASSEWSEQYF. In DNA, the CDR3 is TGTGCCAGCAGTGAATGGAGTGAGCAGTACTTC.

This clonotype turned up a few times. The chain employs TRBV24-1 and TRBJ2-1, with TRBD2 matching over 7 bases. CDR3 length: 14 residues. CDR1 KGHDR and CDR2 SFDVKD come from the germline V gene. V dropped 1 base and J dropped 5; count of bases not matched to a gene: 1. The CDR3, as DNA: TGTGCCACCAGTGATTTTCGGGAGGACAATGAGCAGTTCTTC. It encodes CATSDFREDNEQFF.

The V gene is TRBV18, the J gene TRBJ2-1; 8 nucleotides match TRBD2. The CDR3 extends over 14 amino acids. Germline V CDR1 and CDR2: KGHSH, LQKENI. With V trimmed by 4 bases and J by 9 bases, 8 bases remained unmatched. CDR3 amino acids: CASSRGLAYGEQFF. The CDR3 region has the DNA TGTGCCAGCTCACGAGGACTAGCTTATGGTGAGCAGTTCTTC.

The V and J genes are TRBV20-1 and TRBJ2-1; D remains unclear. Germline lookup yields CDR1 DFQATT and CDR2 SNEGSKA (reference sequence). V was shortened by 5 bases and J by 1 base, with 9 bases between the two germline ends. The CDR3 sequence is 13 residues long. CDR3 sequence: CSALRHSYNEQFF. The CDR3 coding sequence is TGCAGTGCTCTCAGACATTCCTACAATGAGCAGTTCTTC.

CDR3 amino acids: CASSPPGTGNTEAFF. The DNA of the CDR3 is TGTGCCAGCTCACCACCTGGGACAGGGAACACTGAAGCTTTCTTT. The chain joins TRBV18 to TRBJ1-1; 8 positions match TRBD1. V shed 0 bases and J 1 base; nucleotides not matched to a gene: 1. From germline, CDR1 is KGHSH and CDR2 LQKENI. The CDR3 totals 15 residues.

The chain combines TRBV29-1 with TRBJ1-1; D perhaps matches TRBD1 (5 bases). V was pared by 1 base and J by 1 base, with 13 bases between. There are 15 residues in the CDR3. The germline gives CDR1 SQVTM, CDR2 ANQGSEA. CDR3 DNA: TGCAGCGTTGAAGTTCCTGCAGGGAAGAACACTGAAGCTTTCTTT. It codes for CSVEVPAGKNTEAFF.

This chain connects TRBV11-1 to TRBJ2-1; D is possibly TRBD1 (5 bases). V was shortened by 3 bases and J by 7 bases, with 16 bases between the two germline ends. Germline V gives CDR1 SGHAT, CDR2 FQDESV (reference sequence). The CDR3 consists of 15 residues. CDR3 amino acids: CASSLGRTRENEQFF. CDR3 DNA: TGTGCCAGCAGCTTGGGTAGGACAAGGGAAAATGAGCAGTTCTTC.

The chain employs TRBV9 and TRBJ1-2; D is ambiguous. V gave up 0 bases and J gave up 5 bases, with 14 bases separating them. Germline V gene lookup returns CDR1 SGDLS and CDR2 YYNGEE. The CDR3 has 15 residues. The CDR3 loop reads CASSVGADQEYGYTF. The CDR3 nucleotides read TGTGCCAGCAGCGTAGGGGCCGACCAGGAGTATGGCTACACCTTC.

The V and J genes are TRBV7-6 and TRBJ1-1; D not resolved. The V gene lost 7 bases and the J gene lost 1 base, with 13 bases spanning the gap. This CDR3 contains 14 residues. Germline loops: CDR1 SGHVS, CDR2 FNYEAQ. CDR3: CASTPRGANTEAFF. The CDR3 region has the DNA TGTGCCAGCACTCCCCGGGGTGCGAACACTGAAGCTTTCTTT.

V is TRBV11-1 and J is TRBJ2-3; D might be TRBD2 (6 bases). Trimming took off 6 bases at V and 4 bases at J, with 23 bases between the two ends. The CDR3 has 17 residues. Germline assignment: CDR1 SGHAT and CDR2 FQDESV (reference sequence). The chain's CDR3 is CASSPLPGRQGADTQYF. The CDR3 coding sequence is TGTGCCAGCAGTCCTCTCCCGGGGAGGCAGGGTGCAGATACGCAGTATTTT.

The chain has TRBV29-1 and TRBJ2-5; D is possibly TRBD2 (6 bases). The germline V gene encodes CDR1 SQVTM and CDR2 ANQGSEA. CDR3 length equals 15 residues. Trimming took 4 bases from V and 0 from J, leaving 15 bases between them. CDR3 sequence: CSVVGDSPNQETQYF. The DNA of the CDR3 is TGCAGCGTTGTCGGGGACTCGCCGAACCAAGAGACCCAGTACTTC.

CDR3 region: CASSFGAGEDTQYF. The CDR3 DNA is TGTGCCAGCAGCTTCGGAGCGGGGGAAGATACGCAGTATTTT. The chain joins TRBV5-4 to TRBJ2-3, with 8 bases lining up with TRBD2. Germline-derived CDR1 and CDR2 are SGHNT and YYREEE (reference sequence). The V and J ends lost 2 bases and 5 bases, in that order; junction bases with no gene match: 4. The CDR3 contains 14 residues.

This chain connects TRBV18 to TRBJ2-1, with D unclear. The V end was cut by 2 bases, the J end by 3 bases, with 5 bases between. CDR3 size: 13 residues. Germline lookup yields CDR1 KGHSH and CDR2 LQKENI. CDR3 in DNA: TGTGCCAGCTCACCATCCGACTACAATGAGCAGTTCTTC. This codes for CASSPSDYNEQFF.

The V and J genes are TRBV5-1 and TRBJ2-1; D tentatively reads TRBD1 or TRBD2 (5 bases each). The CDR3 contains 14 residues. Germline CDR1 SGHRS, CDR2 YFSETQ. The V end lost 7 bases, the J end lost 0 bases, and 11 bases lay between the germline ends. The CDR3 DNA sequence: TGCGCCAGCGGTCCGGGACCCTCCTACAATGAGCAGTTCTTC. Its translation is CASGPGPSYNEQFF.

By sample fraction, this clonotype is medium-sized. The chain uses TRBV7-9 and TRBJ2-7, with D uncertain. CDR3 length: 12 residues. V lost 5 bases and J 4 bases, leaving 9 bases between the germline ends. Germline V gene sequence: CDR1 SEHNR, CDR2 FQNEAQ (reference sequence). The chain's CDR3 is CASSGDIYEQYV. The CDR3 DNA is TGTGCCAGCAGCGGTGACATTTACGAGCAGTACGTC.

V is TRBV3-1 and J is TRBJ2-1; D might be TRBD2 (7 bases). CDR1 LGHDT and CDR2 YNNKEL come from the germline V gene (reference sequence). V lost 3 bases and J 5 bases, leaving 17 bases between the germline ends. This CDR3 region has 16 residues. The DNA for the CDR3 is TGTGCCAGCAGCCAGAGGGGGGGGCAGATTAACAATGAGCAGTTCTTC. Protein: CASSQRGGQINNEQFF.

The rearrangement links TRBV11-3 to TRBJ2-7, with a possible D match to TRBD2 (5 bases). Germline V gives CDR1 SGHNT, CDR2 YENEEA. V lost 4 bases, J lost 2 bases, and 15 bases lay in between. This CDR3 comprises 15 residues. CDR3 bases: TGTGCCAGCAGCTCCGACTACACCCTTCCCTACGAGCAGTACTTC. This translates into CASSSDYTLPYEQYF.

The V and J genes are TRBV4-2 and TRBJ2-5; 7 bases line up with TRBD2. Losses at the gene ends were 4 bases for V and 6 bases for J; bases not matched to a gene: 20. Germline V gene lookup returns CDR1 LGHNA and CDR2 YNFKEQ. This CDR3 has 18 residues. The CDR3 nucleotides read TGTGCCAGCAGCCCGTCCGGGGGGACCTCAGCCCCCGGTCAGACCCAGTACTTC. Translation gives CASSPSGGTSAPGQTQYF.

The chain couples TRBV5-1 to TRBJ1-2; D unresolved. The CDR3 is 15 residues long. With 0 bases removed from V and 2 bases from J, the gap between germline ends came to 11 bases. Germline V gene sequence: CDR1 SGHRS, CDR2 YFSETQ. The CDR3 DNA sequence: TGCGCCAGCAGCTTGGCCCCGGGCGGCAACTATGGCTACACCTTC. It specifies CASSLAPGGNYGYTF. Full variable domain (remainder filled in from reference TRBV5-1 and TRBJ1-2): KAGVTQTPRYLIKTRGQQVTLSCSPISGHRSVSWYQQTPGQGLQFLFEYFSETQRNKGNFPGRFSGRQFSNSRSEMNVSTLELGDSALYLCASSLAPGGNYGYTFGSGTRLTVV.

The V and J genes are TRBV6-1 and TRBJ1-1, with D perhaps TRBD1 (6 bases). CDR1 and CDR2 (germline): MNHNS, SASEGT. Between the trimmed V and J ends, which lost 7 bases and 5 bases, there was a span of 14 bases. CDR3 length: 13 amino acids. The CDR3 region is CASTRDMGTEAFF. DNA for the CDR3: TGTGCCAGCACCCGGGACATGGGGACTGAAGCTTTCTTT.

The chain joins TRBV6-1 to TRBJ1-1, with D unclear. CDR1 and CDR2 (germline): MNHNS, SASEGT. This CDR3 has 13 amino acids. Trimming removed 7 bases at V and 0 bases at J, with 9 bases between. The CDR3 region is CASISGVNTEAFF. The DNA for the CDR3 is TGTGCCAGCATAAGTGGAGTGAACACTGAAGCTTTCTTT.

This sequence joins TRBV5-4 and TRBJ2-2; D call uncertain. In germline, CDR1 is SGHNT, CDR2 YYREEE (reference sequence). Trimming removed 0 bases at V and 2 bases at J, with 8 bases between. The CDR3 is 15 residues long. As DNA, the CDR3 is TGTGCCAGCAGCTTGGGCCAGCTAAACACCGGGGAGCTGTTTTTT. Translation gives CASSLGQLNTGELFF.

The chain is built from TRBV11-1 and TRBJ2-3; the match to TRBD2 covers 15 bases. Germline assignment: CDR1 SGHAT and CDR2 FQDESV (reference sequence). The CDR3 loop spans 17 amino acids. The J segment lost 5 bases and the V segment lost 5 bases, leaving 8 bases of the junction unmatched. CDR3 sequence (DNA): TGTGCCAGCAGCAAGGGGACTAGCGGGGGGCCGGGAGATACGCAGTATTTT. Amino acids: CASSKGTSGGPGDTQYF.

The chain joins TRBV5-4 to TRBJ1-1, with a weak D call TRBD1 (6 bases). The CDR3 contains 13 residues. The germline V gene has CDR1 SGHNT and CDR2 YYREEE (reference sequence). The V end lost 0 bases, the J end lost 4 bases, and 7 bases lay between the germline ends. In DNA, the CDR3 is TGTGCCAGCAGCTTGGACAGGGTCACTGAAGCTTTCTTT. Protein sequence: CASSLDRVTEAFF.

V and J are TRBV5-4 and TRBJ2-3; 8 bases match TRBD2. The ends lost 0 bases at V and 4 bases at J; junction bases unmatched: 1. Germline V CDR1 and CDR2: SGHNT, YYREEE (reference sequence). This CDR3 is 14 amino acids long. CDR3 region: CASSLGTSPDTQYF. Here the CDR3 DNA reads TGTGCCAGCAGCTTGGGGACTAGCCCAGATACGCAGTATTTT.